This TCR beta chain is drawn from a study of cytomegalovirus exposure and HLA in healthy donors (dated by TCRdb to 2016 to 2017). For the wider study: According to an earlier analysis of a few hundred of the donors, about 180 million T cells yielded 117 million unique TCR beta sequences and about 300 Gb of sequence data. A later genetic analysis used genome-wide SNP genotypes for about 55% of the 666 donors, treating that subset as a discovery cohort. Using immunosequencing, the study profiled T cell repertoires from about 620 subjects and related those repertoires to cytomegalovirus serostatus. In the later analysis, no new phenotypic data were used to find candidate immune exposures; instead, reliance was placed on TCR beta sequences and their occurrence across donors. The study aimed to test whether cataloging public T cell receptors could reveal signatures of past pathogen exposure. Both class I and class II loci were covered by HLA typing, at four-digit resolution. Every repertoire in the discovery cohort had been generated on one and the same sequencing platform. The genetic ancestry cluster associated with self-reported Caucasian donors included roughly 84% of the approximately 430 genotyped donors. Among about 410 genotyped donors of the cohort, an average of approximately 240,000 unique TCR beta nucleotide sequences was sequenced per donor, of which about 18% were non-productive. Roughly five DR-DQ haplotypes were handled as single units for association and clustering because linkage in the cohort was strong. In addition to the first cohort of approximately 650 subjects, a separate validation cohort of 130 or so different subjects was used. To predict cytomegalovirus infection status, the study combined high-throughput TCR immunosequencing, statistical association of individual TCRs with disease status, and machine learning. In a later analysis, previously published TCR beta repertoires from several hundred donors were re-analyzed and high-resolution HLA genotyping was added so that TCR occurrence patterns could be studied. The number of typed donors differed by locus: roughly 629-640 for A, B, C, DRB1 and DQB1; 522 for DQA1; some 590 for DPA1; and around 490 for DPB1. Donor age, sex, ethnicity and CMV serostatus were compiled together with the repertoire data. An earlier analysis of more than 450 of the donors used high-throughput TCR beta sequencing to judge whether each TCR beta V gene segment behaved as functional or pseudogenic. Roughly 320 gigabases of sequencing data and around 88 million unique TCR sequences made up an early release that covered approximately 620 HLA-typed donors. Broad study findings and their caveats: When HLA alleles, especially DR and DQ, strongly co-occurred, attributing TCR associations to individual alleles was difficult. The authors suggested that the approach could potentially be extended to other disease states and immunological phenotypes. The study listed approximately 160 TCR beta chains as associated with cytomegalovirus. Because some donors lacked HLA typing at each locus, the association tests relied only on the typed subset. In a later analysis, HLA-associated TCR beta chains showed more clonal expansion and lower generation probabilities than non-associated chains that were equally common. Some IMGT-functional V segments, including TRBV6-2 and TRBV6-3, could not be told apart with the 87-base-pair reads, so those segments were excluded. V-gene and J-gene trimming of TCR beta chains was associated with a missense DCLRE1C variant in a later genetic analysis, and the association was replicated in an independent cohort. A few of the identified cytomegalovirus-associated TCR beta chains were confirmed in vitro to be specific for cytomegalovirus antigens. A later analysis associated about 18,000 TCR beta sequences with specific HLA alleles at a false discovery rate of 0.05. For the cohort, immune exposure information was limited to CMV serostatus. Sequencing depth was assumed to be roughly uniform across donors in the presence/absence analyses, though that assumption may not hold. According to a later analysis, most CMV-associated TCR beta chains appeared to be HLA-restricted, and the HLA associations seemed to be driven largely by CMV exposure. Only TCR beta chains were sequenced in this cohort, and the absence of alpha or paired-chain data limited detectable features. A further reported finding was that TCR beta sequences accurately predicted the HLA-A and HLA-B alleles for most subjects in the first cohort. Because counts were too low, roughly 16 rarely observed V segments, including chromosome 9 orphons, were left out of the earlier analysis of approximately 580 of the donors. In a later analysis, several top co-occurrence clusters were reported to appear linked to parvovirus B19, influenza, CMV and Epstein-Barr virus. A later genetic analysis reported fewer N-insertions in productive TCRs among donors in an Asian-associated ancestry cluster than the roughly 620-donor mean. An earlier analysis of around 600 of the donors showed that most TCR beta V segments appeared in productive rearrangements either about 87% or about 30% of the time, which broadly matched IMGT annotations. Correlated functional status among segregating V segments might reflect linkage disequilibrium, but an unknown experimental factor could not be ruled out. According to a later analysis, TCR association rates differed among HLA loci, with DRB1 alleles showing the most associated TCRs and HLA-C alleles showing the fewest. While some public TCRs were present in many individuals, most TCR sequences turned up only very rarely across donors. The classifier was reported to diagnose cytomegalovirus status with high specificity and sensitivity in both the original cohort and the validation cohort. A group of highly shared sequence variants was considered likely to be a technical artifact of the sequencing pipeline.

In total, just over 650 healthy bone marrow donors made up the cohort. All cohort members were sampled while nominally healthy, although unrecorded immune exposures were likely present. The donor tested CMV seropositive, placing the donor among the roughly 270 seropositive members of the cohort. A peripheral blood sample was provided by each donor, and peripheral blood mononuclear cells were used for TCR beta sequencing. The Qiagen DNeasy Blood Extraction Kit was used to extract genomic DNA from the blood cell samples. As concerns this clone: No cognate antigen has been identified for it. No base qualities exist here, and no much larger clone lies one base off it.

From a lookup of the germline V gene, CDR1 and CDR2 are SGHRS and YFSETQ. After removal of 4 bases from V and 2 bases from J, the junction retains 3 bases not matched to a gene. The CDR3 has 15 amino acids, counting the end cysteine and phenylalanine. Of all the DNA, just the CDR3 is kept, 45 bases in frame from base 1. The library was generated by the immunoSEQ multiplex PCR assay. A mixture of 60 forward primers for TCR Vbeta segments and 13 reverse primers for TCR Jbeta segments was used in the multiplex PCR. Amplification of the CDR3 region of rearranged TCR beta genes was performed with a multiplex PCR assay on genomic DNA. The amplified TCR beta libraries were sequenced on the Illumina HiSeq System as 87-base-pair reads. On the study's bioinformatics: A later analysis tallied roughly 76 million unique TCR beta chains across the 666 repertoires, and around 10 million of those chains were shared by two or more donors. A nearest-neighbor algorithm error-corrected the raw reads and collapsed the reads into unique sequences, merging closely related sequences to remove PCR and sequencing errors. To assign V, D and J gene segments, CDR3 sequences were aligned to IMGT reference sequences. Each retained sequence needed at least a six-nucleotide match to both a V gene segment and a J gene segment. Rearrangements were called productive when the CDR3 lacked stop codons and stayed in frame with V and J; all others were non-productive. CDR3 was defined according to IMGT convention as the region running from the second conserved V-encoded cysteine to the conserved J-encoded phenylalanine. In an earlier analysis of around 600 of the donors, sequences lacking an unambiguous match to a single V gene segment were excluded. An earlier analysis of 587 of the donors called V segments functional above 56.7% productive rearrangements and segregating when the between-donor standard deviation exceeded 5%. A statistical classification framework was built to diagnose cytomegalovirus status from the catalog of TCR beta chain sequences. V and J gene assignment, in a later analysis, came from comparing TCR nucleotide sequences with IMGT/GENE-DB human TR gene sequences. In a later analysis, CDR3 sequences and most-parsimonious VDJ recombination scenarios were assigned using the TCRdist pipeline. A later analysis defined each TCR beta chain by its CDR3 amino acid sequence plus V-gene family, and excluded reads lacking a unique V-gene family. As a way to deal with suspected cross-contamination and a sequencing artifact, a later analysis dropped over 550 nucleotide sequences that were highly shared and had low generation probability. In a later analysis, a clonal expansion index was calculated for each public chain from normalized within-repertoire ranks of inferred template counts. In a later analysis, generation probabilities were computed using a VDJ recombination model fitted to out-of-frame rearrangements, and the results were checked against IGoR. In a later analysis, TCR-TCR, TCR-HLA and TCR-CMV co-occurrence was scored with hypergeometric tests, and a repertoire-size bias correction was applied to TCR pairs. A later analysis estimated false discovery rates by permuting HLA or CMV assignments 20 times. In a later analysis, co-occurring TCRs were grouped using DBSCAN, with TCRdist sequence similarity added in when clustering inside HLA-allele-positive subsets. Co-occurrence clustering excluded repertoires with fewer than 30,000 or more than 120,000 public chains, plus five with anomalous nucleotide sharing. TCRdb carries this immuneACCESS record with in-frame sequences only. Its versions omit some clonotypes, under half of them owing to an unresolved V gene in the studies checked, with the rest unexplained. V, J and clone size derive from that table, while D and trimming were established from the DNA sequence. The sample table contains just over 150,000 clones; only one count was recorded for around 80% of them. Roughly 6.2% of the sample is in the top ten clones.

Sequencing was done on a sample of PBMCs. Rearrangement joined TRBV5-1 to TRBJ2-7, and 13 junctional nucleotides match TRBD2. The TCR was taken from a male donor in good health and CMV-seropositive. The DNA reads as follows: TGCGCCAGCAGCGAAGGACTAGCGGGAGCCTACGAGCAGTACTTC. Translated, it reads CASSEGLAGAYEQYF.